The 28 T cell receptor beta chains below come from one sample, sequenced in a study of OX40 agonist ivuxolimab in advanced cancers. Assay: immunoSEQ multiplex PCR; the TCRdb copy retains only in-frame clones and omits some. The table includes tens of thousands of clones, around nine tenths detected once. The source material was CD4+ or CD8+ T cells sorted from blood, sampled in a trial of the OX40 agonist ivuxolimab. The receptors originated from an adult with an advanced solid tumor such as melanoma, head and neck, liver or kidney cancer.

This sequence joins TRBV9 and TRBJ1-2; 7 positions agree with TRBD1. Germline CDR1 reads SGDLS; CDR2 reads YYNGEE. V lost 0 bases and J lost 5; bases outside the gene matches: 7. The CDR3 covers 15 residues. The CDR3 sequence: CASSVGETGRYGYTF. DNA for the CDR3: TGTGCCAGCAGCGTAGGGGAGACAGGGAGATATGGCTACACCTTC.

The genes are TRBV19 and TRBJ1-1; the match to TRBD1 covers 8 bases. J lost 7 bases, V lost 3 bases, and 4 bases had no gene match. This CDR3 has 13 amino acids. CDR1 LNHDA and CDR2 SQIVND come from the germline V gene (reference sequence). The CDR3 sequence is CASSIFGTGEAFF. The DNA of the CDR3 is TGTGCCAGTAGTATTTTTGGGACAGGTGAAGCTTTCTTT.

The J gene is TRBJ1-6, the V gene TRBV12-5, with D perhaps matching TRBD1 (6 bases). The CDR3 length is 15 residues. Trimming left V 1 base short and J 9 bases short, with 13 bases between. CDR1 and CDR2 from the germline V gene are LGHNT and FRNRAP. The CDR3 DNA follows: TGTGCTAGTGGTTTGGCTACAGGGTTTCGTTCACCCCTCCACTTT. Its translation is CASGLATGFRSPLHF. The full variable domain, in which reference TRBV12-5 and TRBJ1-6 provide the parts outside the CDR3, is DARVTQTPRHKVTEMGQEVTMRCQPILGHNTVFWYRQTMMQGLELLAYFRNRAPLDDSGMPKDRFSAEMPDATLATLKIQPSEPRDSAVYFCASGLATGFRSPLHFGNGTRLTVT.

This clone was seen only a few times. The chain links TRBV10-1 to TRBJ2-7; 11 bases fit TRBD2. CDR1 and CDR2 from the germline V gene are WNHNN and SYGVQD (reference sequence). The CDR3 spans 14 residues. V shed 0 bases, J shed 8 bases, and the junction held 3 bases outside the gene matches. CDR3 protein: CASSESGLAAKQYF. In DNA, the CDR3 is TGCGCCAGCAGTGAGTCGGGACTAGCGGCCAAGCAGTACTTC.

This CDR3 is CASRGQGRTEAFF. CDR3 in DNA: TGTGCCAGCCGAGGACAGGGACGGACTGAAGCTTTCTTT. The chain carries TRBV25-1 and TRBJ1-1; 8 positions agree with TRBD1. This CDR3 has 13 residues. Per germline, CDR1 MGHDK and CDR2 SYGVNS. The ends lost 8 bases at V and 5 bases at J; junction bases unmatched: 7.

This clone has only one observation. CDR3 sequence: CASSLGTGRTEAFF. As DNA, the CDR3 is TGTGCCAGCAGCTTGGGGACAGGCCGGACTGAAGCTTTCTTT. This sequence joins TRBV5-4 and TRBJ1-1, with 7 bases identical to TRBD1. J gave up 5 bases and V 0 bases, and 4 bases lay outside the gene matches. The CDR3 runs to 14 residues. Germline loops: CDR1 SGHNT, CDR2 YYREEE (reference sequence).

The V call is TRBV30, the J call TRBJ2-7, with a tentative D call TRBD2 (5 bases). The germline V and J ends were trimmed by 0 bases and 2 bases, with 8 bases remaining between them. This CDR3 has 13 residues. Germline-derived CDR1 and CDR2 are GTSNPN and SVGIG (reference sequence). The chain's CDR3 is CAWSVLRAYEQYF. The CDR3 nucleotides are TGTGCCTGGAGTGTACTGAGGGCCTACGAGCAGTACTTC.

This CDR3 reads CASSISGRTGELFF. The DNA for the CDR3 is TGTGCCAGTAGTATCTCTGGGAGGACCGGGGAGCTGTTTTTT. J is TRBJ2-2 and V is TRBV19; tentative D call: TRBD2 (6 bases). Trimming removed 3 bases at V and 5 bases at J, with 10 bases between. Per germline, CDR1 LNHDA and CDR2 SQIVND (reference sequence). This CDR3 spans 14 amino acids. Full variable domain (missing parts from reference TRBV19 and TRBJ2-2): DGGITQSPKYLFRKEGQNVTLSCEQNLNHDAMYWYRQDPGQGLRLIYYSQIVNDFQKGDIAEGYSVSREKKESFPLTVTSAQKNPTAFYLCASSISGRTGELFFGEGSRLTVL.

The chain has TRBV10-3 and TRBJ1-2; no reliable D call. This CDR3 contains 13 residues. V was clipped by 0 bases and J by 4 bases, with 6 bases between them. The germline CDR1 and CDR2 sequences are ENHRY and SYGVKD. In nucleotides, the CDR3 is TGTGCCATCAGTGAGTCAAGTAGCTATGGCTACACCTTC. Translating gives CAISESSSYGYTF.

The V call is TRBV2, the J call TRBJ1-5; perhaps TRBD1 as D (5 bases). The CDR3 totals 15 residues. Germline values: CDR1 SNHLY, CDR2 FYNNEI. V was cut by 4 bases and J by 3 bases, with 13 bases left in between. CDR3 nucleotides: TGTGCCAGCAGTGCCGCCAGGGCCTTCAATCAGCCCCAGCATTTT. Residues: CASSAARAFNQPQHF.

CDR3 nucleotide sequence: TGTGCCAGCAGCTTACGAGGGGGCATCTACGAGCAGTACTTC. Residues: CASSLRGGIYEQYF. The chain links TRBV13 to TRBJ2-7; the match to TRBD1 covers 7 bases. Germline CDR1 and CDR2: PRHDT and FYEKMQ (reference sequence). The CDR3 is made up of 14 amino acids. Germline trimming cut 2 bases from V and 3 bases from J; bases unmatched to any gene: 4.

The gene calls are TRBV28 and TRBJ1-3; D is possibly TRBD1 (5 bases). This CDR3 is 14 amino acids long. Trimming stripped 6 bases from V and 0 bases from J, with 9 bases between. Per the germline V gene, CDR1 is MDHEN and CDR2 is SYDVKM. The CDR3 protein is CASSPTVSGNTIYF. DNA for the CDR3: TGTGCCAGCAGCCCGACAGTCTCTGGAAACACCATATATTTT.

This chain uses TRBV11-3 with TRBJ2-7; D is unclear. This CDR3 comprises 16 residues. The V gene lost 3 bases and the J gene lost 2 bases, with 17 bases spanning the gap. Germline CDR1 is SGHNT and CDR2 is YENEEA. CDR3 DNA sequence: TGTGCCAGCAGCTTTCTTCTTTCCGACGCTGCCTACGAGCAGTACTTC. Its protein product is CASSFLLSDAAYEQYF.

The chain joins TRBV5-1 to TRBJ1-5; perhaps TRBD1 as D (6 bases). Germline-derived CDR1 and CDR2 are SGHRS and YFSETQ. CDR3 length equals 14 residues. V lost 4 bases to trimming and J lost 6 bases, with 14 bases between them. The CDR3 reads CASSPGQPGQPQHF. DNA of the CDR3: TGCGCCAGCAGCCCCGGACAGCCGGGTCAGCCCCAGCATTTT.

CDR3: CASSADPYQPQHF. The CDR3 DNA is TGTGCCAGCAGCGCCGACCCGTATCAGCCCCAGCATTTT. This chain links TRBV9 with TRBJ1-5, with D uncertain. The CDR3 is 13 residues long. Germline V gene lookup returns CDR1 SGDLS and CDR2 YYNGEE. V lost 3 bases, J lost 5 bases, and 9 bases lay in between.

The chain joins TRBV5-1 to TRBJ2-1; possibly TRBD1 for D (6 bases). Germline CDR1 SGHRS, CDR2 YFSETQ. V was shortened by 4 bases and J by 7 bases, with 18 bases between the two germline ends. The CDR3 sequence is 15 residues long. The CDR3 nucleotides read TGCGCCAGCAGCCCTACGCCCAGGACAGAGAATGAGCAGTTCTTC. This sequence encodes CASSPTPRTENEQFF.

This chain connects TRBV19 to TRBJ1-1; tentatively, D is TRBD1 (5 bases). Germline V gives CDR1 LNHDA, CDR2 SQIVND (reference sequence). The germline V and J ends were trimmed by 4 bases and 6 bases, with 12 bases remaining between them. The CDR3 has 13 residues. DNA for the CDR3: TGTGCCAGTAGTAATTGGGGGAGTGCTGAAGCTTTCTTT. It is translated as CASSNWGSAEAFF.

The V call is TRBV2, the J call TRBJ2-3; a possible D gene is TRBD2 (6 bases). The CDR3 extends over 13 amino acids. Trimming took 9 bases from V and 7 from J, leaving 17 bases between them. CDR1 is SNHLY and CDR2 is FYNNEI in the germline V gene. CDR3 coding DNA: TGTGCCAGAGGGGCGGGGCCACAGAATACGCAGTATTTT. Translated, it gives CARGAGPQNTQYF.

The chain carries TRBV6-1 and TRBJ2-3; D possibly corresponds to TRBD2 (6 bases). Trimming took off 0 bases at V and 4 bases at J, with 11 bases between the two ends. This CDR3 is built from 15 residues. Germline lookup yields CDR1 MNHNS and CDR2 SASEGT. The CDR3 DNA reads TGTGCCAGCAGTGAAGCGGGAGGCAAGCCAGATACGCAGTATTTT. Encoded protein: CASSEAGGKPDTQYF.

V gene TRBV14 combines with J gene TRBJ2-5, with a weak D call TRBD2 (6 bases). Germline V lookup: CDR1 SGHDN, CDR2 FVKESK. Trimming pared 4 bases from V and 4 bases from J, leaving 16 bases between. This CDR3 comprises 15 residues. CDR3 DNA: TGTGCCAGCAGCCTCCTAGTGGGCGGGACAGAGACCCAGTACTTC. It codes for CASSLLVGGTETQYF. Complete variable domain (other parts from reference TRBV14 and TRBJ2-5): EAGVTQFPSHSVIEKGQTVTLRCDPISGHDNLYWYRRVMGKEIKFLLHFVKESKQDESGMPNNRFLAERTGGTYSTLKVQPAELEDSGVYFCASSLLVGGTETQYFGPGTRLLVL.

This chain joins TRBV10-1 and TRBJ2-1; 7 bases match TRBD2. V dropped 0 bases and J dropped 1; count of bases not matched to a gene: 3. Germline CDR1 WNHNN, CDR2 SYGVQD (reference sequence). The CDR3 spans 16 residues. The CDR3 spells CASSESRGGSYNEQFF. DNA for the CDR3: TGCGCCAGCAGTGAGTCGCGCGGGGGTTCCTACAATGAGCAGTTCTTC.

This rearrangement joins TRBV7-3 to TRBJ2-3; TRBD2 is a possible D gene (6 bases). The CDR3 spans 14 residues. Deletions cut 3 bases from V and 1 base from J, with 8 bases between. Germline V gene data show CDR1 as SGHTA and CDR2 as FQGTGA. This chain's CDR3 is CASSFGGRTDTQYF. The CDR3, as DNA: TGTGCCAGCAGCTTCGGGGGACGCACAGATACGCAGTATTTT.

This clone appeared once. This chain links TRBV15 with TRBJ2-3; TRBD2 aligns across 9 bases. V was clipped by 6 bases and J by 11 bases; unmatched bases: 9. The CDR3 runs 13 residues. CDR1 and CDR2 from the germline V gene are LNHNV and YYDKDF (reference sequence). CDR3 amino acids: CATSIPTSGLQYF. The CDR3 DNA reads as TGTGCCACCAGTATACCGACTAGCGGCTTGCAGTATTTT. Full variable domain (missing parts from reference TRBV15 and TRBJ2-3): DAMVIQNPRYQVTQFGKPVTLSCSQTLNHNVMYWYQQKSSQAPKLLFHYYDKDFNNEADTPDNFQSRRPNTSFCFLDIRSPGLGDTAMYLCATSIPTSGLQYFGPGTRLTVL.

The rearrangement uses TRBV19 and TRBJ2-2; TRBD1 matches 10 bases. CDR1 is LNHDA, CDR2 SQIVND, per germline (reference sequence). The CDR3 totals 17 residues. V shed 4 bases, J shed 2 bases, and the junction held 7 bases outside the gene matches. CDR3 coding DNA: TGTGCCAGTAGTAGATCCGGGACAGGGGTAAACACCGGGGAGCTGTTTTTT. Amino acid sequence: CASSRSGTGVNTGELFF.

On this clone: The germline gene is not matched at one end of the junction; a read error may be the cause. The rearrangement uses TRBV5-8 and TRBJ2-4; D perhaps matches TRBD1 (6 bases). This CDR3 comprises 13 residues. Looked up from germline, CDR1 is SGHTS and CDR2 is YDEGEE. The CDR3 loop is CASILGHRNIQYF. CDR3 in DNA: TGTGCCAGCATCTTGGGACACCGAAACATTCAGTACTTC. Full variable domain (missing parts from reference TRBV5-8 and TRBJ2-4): EAGVTQSPTHLIKTRGQQATLRCSPISGHTSVYWYQQALGLGLQFLLWYDEGEERNRGNFPPRFSGRQFPNYSSELNVNALELEDSALYLCASILGHRNIQYFGAGTRLSVL.

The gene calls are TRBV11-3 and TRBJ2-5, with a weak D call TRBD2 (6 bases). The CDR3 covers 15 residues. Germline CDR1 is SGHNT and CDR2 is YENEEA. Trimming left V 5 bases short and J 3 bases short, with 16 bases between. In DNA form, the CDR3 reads TGTGCCAGCAGCCCCCCCGGAGGGGCGGAAGAGACCCAGTACTTC. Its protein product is CASSPPGGAEETQYF.

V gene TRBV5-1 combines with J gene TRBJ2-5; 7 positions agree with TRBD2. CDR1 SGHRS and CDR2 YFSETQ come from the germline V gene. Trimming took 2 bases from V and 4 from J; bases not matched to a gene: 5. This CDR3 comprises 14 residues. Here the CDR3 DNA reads TGCGCCAGCAGCTTCAACGGCGGGGGAGAGACCCAGTACTTC. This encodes CASSFNGGGETQYF. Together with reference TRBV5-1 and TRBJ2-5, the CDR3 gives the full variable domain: KAGVTQTPRYLIKTRGQQVTLSCSPISGHRSVSWYQQTPGQGLQFLFEYFSETQRNKGNFPGRFSGRQFSNSRSEMNVSTLELGDSALYLCASSFNGGGETQYFGPGTRLLVL.

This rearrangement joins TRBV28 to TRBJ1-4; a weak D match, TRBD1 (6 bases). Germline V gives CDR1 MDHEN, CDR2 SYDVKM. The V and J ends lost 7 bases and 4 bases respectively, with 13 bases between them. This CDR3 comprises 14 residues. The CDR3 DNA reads TGTGCCAGCAATGTAGGGGGGAATAATGAAAAACTGTTTTTT. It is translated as CASNVGGNNEKLFF.